Reported below is one T cell receptor (beta chain). Its target is not known. Looked up from germline, CDR1 is MNHNS and CDR2 is SASEGT. This CDR3 has 15 amino acids. V lost 1 base and J 6 bases, leaving 13 bases between the germline ends. This sample stems from a study of early T cells in non-severe SARS-CoV-2 infection. Study-level points and caveats: VDJdb matching skewed toward anti-spike CD8 responses, missing private and CD4 specificities.

TCRdb itself ran the 5' RACE reads through MiXCR, one entry per CDR3 protein. This sample carries 40,000 to 55,000 distinct CDR3 sequences, less than 15% of them seen once, and the ten largest clones take roughly 10%. The source material was whole blood. The chain has TRBV6-1 and TRBJ1-3; D possibly corresponds to TRBD1 (6 bases). This clonotype was sampled from an adult who was a healthcare worker with PCR-confirmed SARS-CoV-2 infection or an uninfected control (not recorded which). This CDR3 reads CASSEGGRRVNTIYF. CDR3 sequence (DNA): TGTGCCAGCAGTGAAGGGGGGCGCAGAGTAAACACCATATATTTT.